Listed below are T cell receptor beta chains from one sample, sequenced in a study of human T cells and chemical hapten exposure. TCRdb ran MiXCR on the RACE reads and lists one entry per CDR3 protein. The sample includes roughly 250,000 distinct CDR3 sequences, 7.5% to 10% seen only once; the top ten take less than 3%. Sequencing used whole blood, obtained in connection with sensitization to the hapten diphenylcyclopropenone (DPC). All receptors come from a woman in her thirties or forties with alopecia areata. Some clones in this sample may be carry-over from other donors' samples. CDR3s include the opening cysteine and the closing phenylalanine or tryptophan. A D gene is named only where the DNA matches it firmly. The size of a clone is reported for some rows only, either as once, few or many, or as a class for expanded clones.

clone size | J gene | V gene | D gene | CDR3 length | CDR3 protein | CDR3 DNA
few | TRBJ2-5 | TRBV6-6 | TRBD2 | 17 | CASSYSKAGARVETQYF | TGTGCCAGCAGTTACTCGAAAGCGGGGGCGAGGGTTGAGACCCAGTACTTC
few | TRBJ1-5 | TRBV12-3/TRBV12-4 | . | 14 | CASSLEAERPPQHF | TGTGCCAGCAGTTTAGAAGCCGAAAGGCCGCCCCAGCATTTT
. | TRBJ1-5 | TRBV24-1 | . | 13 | CATSDSDGQPQHF | TGTGCCACCAGTGACTCGGACGGTCAGCCCCAGCATTTT
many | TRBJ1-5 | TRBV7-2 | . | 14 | CASSSRGLGQPQHF | TGTGCCAGCAGCTCCCGGGGGTTAGGTCAGCCCCAGCATTTT
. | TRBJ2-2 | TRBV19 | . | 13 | CASSVGRAGELFF | TGTGCCAGTAGTGTCGGGCGCGCCGGGGAGCTGTTTTTT
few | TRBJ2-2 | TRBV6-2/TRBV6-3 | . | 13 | CASRPPGIGELFF | TGTGCCAGCAGGCCCCCGGGTATCGGGGAGCTGTTTTTT
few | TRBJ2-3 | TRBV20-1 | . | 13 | CSARDPSTDTQYF | TGCAGTGCTAGAGATCCCAGCACAGATACGCAGTATTTT
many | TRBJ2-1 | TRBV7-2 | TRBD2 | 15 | CASSLAGTRGNEQFF | TGTGCCAGCAGCTTAGCCGGGACTAGGGGCAATGAGCAGTTCTTC
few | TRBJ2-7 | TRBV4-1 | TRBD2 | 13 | CASSQDPTSGPVF | TGCGCCAGCAGCCAAGATCCGACTAGCGGGCCGGTCTTC
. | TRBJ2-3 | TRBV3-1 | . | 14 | CASSQSSRRDTQYF | TGTGCCAGCAGCCAATCGTCTCGGAGAGATACGCAGTATTTT
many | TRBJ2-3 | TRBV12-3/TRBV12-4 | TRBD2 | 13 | CASSSGRVDTQYF | TGTGCCAGCAGCAGCGGGAGGGTAGATACGCAGTATTTT
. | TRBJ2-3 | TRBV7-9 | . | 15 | CASSPSQQEWDTQYF | TGTGCCAGCAGCCCCTCCCAGCAAGAGTGGGATACGCAGTATTTT
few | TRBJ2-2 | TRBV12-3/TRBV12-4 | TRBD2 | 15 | CASSLGSSGSGELFF | TGTGCCAGCAGTTTAGGGTCTAGCGGCTCCGGGGAGCTGTTTTTT
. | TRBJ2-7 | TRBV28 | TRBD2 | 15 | CASSSRGLADREQYF | TGTGCCAGCAGTTCAAGGGGACTAGCGGACCGCGAGCAGTACTTC
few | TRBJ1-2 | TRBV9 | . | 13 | CASSVGPDYGYTF | TGTGCCAGCAGCGTAGGGCCAGACTATGGCTACACCTTC
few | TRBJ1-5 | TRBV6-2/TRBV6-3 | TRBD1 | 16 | CASRRTGAYSNQPQHF | TGTGCCAGCAGAAGGACAGGGGCTTATAGCAATCAGCCCCAGCATTTT
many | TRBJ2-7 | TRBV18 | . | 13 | CASSLQGPGEQYF | TGTGCCAGCTCACTCCAGGGTCCGGGCGAGCAGTACTTC
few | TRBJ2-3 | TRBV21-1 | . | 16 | CASSKPTSGVKDTQYF | TGTGCCAGCAGCAAACCGACTAGCGGGGTTAAGGATACGCAGTATTTT
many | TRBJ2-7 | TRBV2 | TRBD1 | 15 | CASRIGTGPSYEQYF | TGTGCCAGCAGGATAGGGACAGGGCCATCCTACGAGCAGTACTTC
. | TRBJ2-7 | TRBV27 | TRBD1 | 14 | CASSIGTGEDEQYF | TGTGCCAGCAGTATTGGGACAGGGGAGGACGAGCAGTACTTC
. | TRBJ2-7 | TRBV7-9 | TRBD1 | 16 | CASSVSGTVSSYEQYF | TGTGCCAGCAGCGTCTCCGGGACAGTCAGCTCCTACGAGCAGTACTTC
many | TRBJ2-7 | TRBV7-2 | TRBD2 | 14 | CASSFLAGTYEQYF | TGTGCCAGCAGCTTTCTAGCGGGAACCTACGAGCAGTACTTC
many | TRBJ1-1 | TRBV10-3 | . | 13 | CAISEEGRTEAFF | TGTGCCATCAGTGAGGAGGGGAGGACTGAAGCTTTCTTT
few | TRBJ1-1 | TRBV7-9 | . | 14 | CASSGGVGYSEAFF | TGTGCCAGCAGCGGTGGTGTGGGGTACTCTGAAGCTTTCTTT
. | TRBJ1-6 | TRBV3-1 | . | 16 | CASSLTGAGTNSPLHF | TGTGCCAGCAGCCTAACGGGGGCCGGAACTAATTCACCCCTCCACTTT
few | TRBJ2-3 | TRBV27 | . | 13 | CASRGPAWDTQYF | TGTGCCAGCAGGGGTCCCGCTTGGGATACGCAGTATTTT
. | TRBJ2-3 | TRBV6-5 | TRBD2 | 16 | CASSYSGLAGVDTQYF | TGTGCCAGCAGTTACTCGGGACTAGCGGGAGTAGATACGCAGTATTTT
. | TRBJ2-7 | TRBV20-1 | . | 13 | CSARKGIAYEQYF | TGCAGTGCTAGGAAGGGCATAGCCTACGAGCAGTACTTC
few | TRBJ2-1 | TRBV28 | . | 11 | CASSLGFSQFF | TGTGCCAGCAGTTTGGGGTTCTCGCAGTTCTTC
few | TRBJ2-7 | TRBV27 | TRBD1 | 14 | CASSWTGADYEQYF | TGTGCCAGCAGCTGGACAGGGGCTGATTACGAGCAGTACTTC
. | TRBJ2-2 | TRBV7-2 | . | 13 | CASSLGFSGELFF | TGTGCCAGCAGCTTAGGGTTCAGCGGGGAGCTGTTTTTT
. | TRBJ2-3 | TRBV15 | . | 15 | CATSIGSVSTDTQYF | TGTGCCACCAGCATTGGCAGTGTAAGCACAGATACGCAGTATTTT
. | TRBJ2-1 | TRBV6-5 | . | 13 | CARVTRSYNEQFF | TGTGCCAGAGTTACACGCTCCTACAATGAGCAGTTCTTC
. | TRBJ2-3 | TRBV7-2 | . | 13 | CASSFVLTDTQYF | TGTGCCAGCAGCTTCGTCCTCACAGATACGCAGTATTTT
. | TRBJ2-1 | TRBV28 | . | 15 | CASLGTSFSYNEQFF | TGTGCCAGCCTCGGGACGAGCTTTTCCTACAATGAGCAGTTCTTC
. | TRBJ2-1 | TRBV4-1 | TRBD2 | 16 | CASSQPTSGRFNEQFF | TGCGCCAGCAGCCAACCGACTAGCGGGAGGTTCAATGAGCAGTTCTTC
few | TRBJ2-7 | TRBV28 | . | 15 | CASSFGGTYSYEQYF | TGTGCCAGCAGTTTTGGGGGGACCTACTCCTACGAGCAGTACTTC
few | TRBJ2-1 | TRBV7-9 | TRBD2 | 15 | CASSHVAGGPNEQFF | TGTGCCAGCAGCCACGTGGCGGGAGGGCCGAATGAGCAGTTCTTC
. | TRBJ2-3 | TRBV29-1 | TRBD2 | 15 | CSVLAGGGSTDTQYF | TGCAGCGTTTTAGCGGGAGGAGGAAGCACAGATACGCAGTATTTT
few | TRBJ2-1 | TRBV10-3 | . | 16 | CAISGTTRRAYNEQFF | TGTGCCATCAGTGGGACTACCCGAAGAGCCTACAATGAGCAGTTCTTC
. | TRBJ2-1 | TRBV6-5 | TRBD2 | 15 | CASSSVAGGYNEQFF | TGTGCCAGCAGTTCGGTAGCGGGGGGATACAATGAGCAGTTCTTC
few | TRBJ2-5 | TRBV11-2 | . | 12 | CASTDPSGTQYF | TGTGCCAGCACTGACCCCTCTGGGACCCAGTACTTC
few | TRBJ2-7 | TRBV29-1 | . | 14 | CSVEVLGAGSEQYF | TGCAGCGTTGAAGTTCTGGGGGCGGGAAGCGAGCAGTACTTC
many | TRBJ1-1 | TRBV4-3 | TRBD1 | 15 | CASSQDADRGQGAFF | TGCGCCAGCAGCCAAGATGCCGACAGGGGGCAAGGAGCTTTCTTT
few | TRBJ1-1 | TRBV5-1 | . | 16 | CASSFGRGILNTEAFF | TGCGCCAGCAGCTTCGGCAGGGGCATTCTGAACACTGAAGCTTTCTTT